These 11 T cell receptor beta chains were all obtained from the same sample, sequenced in a study of CD8 T cells in Susac syndrome. RNA totalling about 0.5 to 1 ug underwent reverse transcription with random hexamers. TCRdb fed the immunoSEQ multiplex PCR reads into MiXCR, producing one record per CDR3 protein. Among around 140,000 distinct CDR3 sequences listed, roughly 80% were seen once. Sequencing was done on a sample of CD8+ T cells from PBMCs. Source of these receptors: a human donor with multiple sclerosis.

This chain joins TRBV28 and TRBJ2-7, with TRBD2 matching over 7 bases. The CDR3 is 15 residues long. Trimming removed 5 bases from V and 2 bases from J; junction bases left unmatched: 9. Germline V gene sequence: CDR1 MDHEN, CDR2 SYDVKM. As DNA, the CDR3 is TGTGCCAGCAGTCCCCCCGTGGGGGGGGCCTACGAGCAGTACTTC. Protein sequence: CASSPPVGGAYEQYF.

This clonotype showed up just once. This chain connects TRBV5-8 to TRBJ1-3; D gene unclear. V gave up 3 bases and J gave up 6 bases, with 4 bases separating them. The CDR3 runs to 11 residues. In germline, CDR1 is SGHTS, CDR2 YDEGEE. CDR3 coding DNA: TGTGCCAGCAGCTCGGTAAACACCATATATTTT. Translation: CASSSVNTIYF. Supplemented by reference TRBV5-8 and TRBJ1-3, the full variable domain reads EAGVTQSPTHLIKTRGQQATLRCSPISGHTSVYWYQQALGLGLQFLLWYDEGEERNRGNFPPRFSGRQFPNYSSELNVNALELEDSALYLCASSSVNTIYFGEGSWLTVV.

CDR3 nucleotides: TGTGCCAGCAGTTTAAGTCTAGCGGACTCCTACAATGAGCAGTTCTTC. It is translated as CASSLSLADSYNEQFF. The chain recombines TRBV12-3 or TRBV12-4 with TRBJ2-1; 7 bases are a match to TRBD2. The CDR3 is 16 residues long. Trimming took 2 bases from V and 0 from J; bases not matched to a gene: 4.

V gene TRBV20-1 combines with J gene TRBJ1-2, with a weak D call TRBD1 (5 bases). The V gene lost 0 bases and the J gene lost 6 bases, with 14 bases spanning the gap. Germline CDR1 and CDR2: DFQATT and SNEGSKA (reference sequence). The CDR3 consists of 14 residues. The chain's CDR3 is CSARDKGTTNGYTF. In DNA form, the CDR3 reads TGCAGTGCTAGAGATAAGGGGACGACAAATGGCTACACCTTC.

The chain has TRBV27 and TRBJ2-3; the D is unclear. The CDR3 has 17 amino acids. V dropped 6 bases and J dropped 3 bases, with 22 bases sitting between them. Germline-derived CDR1 and CDR2 are MNHEY and SMNVEV (reference sequence). The CDR3 region is CASSDSSTALWTDTQYF. CDR3 nucleotides: TGTGCCAGCAGCGACTCTTCGACGGCCTTATGGACAGATACGCAGTATTTT.

The gene calls are TRBV5-1 and TRBJ2-3; the D is unclear. Germline lookup yields CDR1 SGHRS and CDR2 YFSETQ. V was clipped by 1 base and J by 2 bases, with 14 bases between them. The CDR3 totals 16 residues. The CDR3 sequence: CASSLRLGTDTDTQYF. The CDR3 DNA sequence: TGCGCCAGCAGCTTGCGGCTCGGAACTGACACAGATACGCAGTATTTT.

The chain uses TRBV9 and TRBJ2-1; 11 bases agree with TRBD2. The CDR3 runs to 16 residues. Germline assignment: CDR1 SGDLS and CDR2 YYNGEE. V trimming: 0 bases; J trimming: 7 bases; junction bases outside the gene matches: 6. CDR3 loop: CASSVGYSGGVNEQFF. The CDR3 DNA is TGTGCCAGCAGCGTAGGATATAGCGGGGGGGTAAATGAGCAGTTCTTC.

In this sample, this clonotype turned up a few times. The chain links TRBV6-1 to TRBJ2-7; 8 nucleotides align to TRBD1. Germline V gene sequence: CDR1 MNHNS, CDR2 SASEGT. V dropped 6 bases and J dropped 4; count of bases not matched to a gene: 8. The CDR3 spans 14 residues. The CDR3 sequence: CASSPEGQDYEQYV. The CDR3 region has the DNA TGTGCCAGCAGCCCCGAGGGACAGGATTACGAGCAGTACGTC.

The genes are TRBV27 and TRBJ1-2; a weak D match, TRBD1 (6 bases). Per germline, CDR1 MNHEY and CDR2 SMNVEV (reference sequence). This CDR3 region has 14 residues. Trimming removed 5 bases from V and 4 bases from J, with 14 bases in between. DNA of the CDR3: TGTGCCAGCAGTCCAAGCGGACAGACCTATGGCTACACCTTC. This sequence encodes CASSPSGQTYGYTF.

In regard to this clonotype: The missing conserved phenylalanine or tryptophan at the end of this CDR3 makes a read error likely. The chain joins TRBV2 to TRBJ2-1, with D possibly matching TRBD2 (6 bases). This CDR3 spans 17 amino acids. Trimming removed 4 bases from V and 0 bases from J, with 16 bases in between. CDR1 is SNHLY and CDR2 is FYNNEI in the germline V gene. The CDR3 here is CASSAIYGEASYNEQFL. The CDR3 region has the DNA TGTGCCAGCAGTGCTATCTACGGGGAGGCCTCCTACAATGAGCAGTTCCTC.

This clonotype is a singleton in its sample. The rearrangement links TRBV12-3 or TRBV12-4 to TRBJ2-7; possible D gene TRBD2, 7 bases. V lost 2 bases, J lost 4 bases, and 18 bases lay in between. The CDR3 is made up of 16 amino acids. This chain's CDR3 is CASSLWGGQLLYEQYV. The DNA of the CDR3 is TGTGCCAGCAGTTTATGGGGGGGGCAGCTGCTGTACGAGCAGTACGTC.